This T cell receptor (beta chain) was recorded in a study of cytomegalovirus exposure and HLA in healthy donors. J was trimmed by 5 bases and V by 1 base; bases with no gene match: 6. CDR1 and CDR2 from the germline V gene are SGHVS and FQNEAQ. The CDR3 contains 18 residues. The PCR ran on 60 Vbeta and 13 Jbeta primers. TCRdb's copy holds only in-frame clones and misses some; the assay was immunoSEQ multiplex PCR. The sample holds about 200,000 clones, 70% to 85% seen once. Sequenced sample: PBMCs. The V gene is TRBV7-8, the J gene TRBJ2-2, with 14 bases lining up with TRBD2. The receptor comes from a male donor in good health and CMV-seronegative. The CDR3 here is CASSLGGLAGDETGELFF. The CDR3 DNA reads TGTGCCAGCAGCTTAGGGGGACTAGCGGGAGATGAGACCGGGGAGCTGTTTTTT.